The 18 T cell receptor beta chains reported below all come from one sample, sequenced in a study of T-cell memory formation after mild COVID-19. TCRdb reprocessed the 5' RACE reads via MiXCR and lists one record per CDR3 protein. Among about 560,000 distinct CDR3 sequences listed, roughly 17% were seen once. The material sequenced was PBMCs or a T cell subset sorted from them (not recorded which). The receptors were sampled from an adult woman who had mild COVID-19 (a few samples of this study predate the infection). Cell type and time point are not known.

This clonotype has a count of ten or more. This sequence joins TRBV5-1 and TRBJ2-1; TRBD1 matches at 10 bases. The CDR3 runs to 12 residues. The V and J ends lost 7 bases and 7 bases, in that order; junction bases with no gene match: 2. From germline, CDR1 is SGHRS and CDR2 YFSETQ. The CDR3 loop reads CASGQGVNEQFF. CDR3 DNA: TGCGCCAGCGGACAGGGGGTAAATGAGCAGTTCTTC.

The J gene is TRBJ2-4, the V gene TRBV4-1; the match to TRBD1 covers 9 bases. V lost 0 bases to trimming and J lost 7 bases; unmatched junction nucleotides: 4. The CDR3 totals 15 residues. The germline V gene has CDR1 MGHRA and CDR2 YSYEKL. CDR3 region: CASSQEGDRVNIQYF. CDR3 nucleotides: TGCGCCAGCAGCCAAGAGGGGGACAGGGTTAACATTCAGTACTTC.

The V and J genes are TRBV5-1 and TRBJ1-4; D gene unclear. V was pared by 5 bases and J by 7 bases, with 12 bases between. The CDR3 length is 13 residues. CDR1 is SGHRS and CDR2 is YFSETQ in the germline V gene. DNA of the CDR3: TGCGCCAGCAGGAGGCCAGATCGTGAAAAACTGTTTTTT. Translated, it gives CASRRPDREKLFF.

This chain joins TRBV9 and TRBJ2-1; 9 bases fit TRBD1. V was clipped by 3 bases and J by 7 bases; unmatched bases: 14. This CDR3 is built from 17 residues. Per the germline V gene, CDR1 is SGDLS and CDR2 is YYNGEE. The CDR3 DNA is TGTGCCAGCAGCGCCGGGACAGGGATTGGGACAAGGAATGAGCAGTTCTTC. Its protein product is CASSAGTGIGTRNEQFF.

V gene TRBV27 combines with J gene TRBJ1-2; D may be TRBD1 (6 bases). Per the germline V gene, CDR1 is MNHEY and CDR2 is SMNVEV (reference sequence). This CDR3 spans 14 amino acids. The V end lost 6 bases, the J end lost 2 bases, and 13 bases lay between the germline ends. The DNA for the CDR3 is TGTGCCAGCAGCAGGGACATTCCGAACTATGGCTACACCTTC. This encodes CASSRDIPNYGYTF.

The rearrangement joins TRBV4-3 to TRBJ2-7; 9 bases line up with TRBD2. Germline trimming cut 0 bases from V and 2 bases from J; bases unmatched to any gene: 5. CDR1 is LGHNA and CDR2 is YSLEER in the germline V gene. CDR3 length equals 16 residues. CDR3: CASSQESRLAAYEQYF. CDR3 sequence (DNA): TGCGCCAGCAGCCAAGAGTCTAGACTAGCGGCCTACGAGCAGTACTTC.

There are a few counts of this clonotype. The chain recombines TRBV20-1 with TRBJ1-1; a possible D gene is TRBD1 (6 bases). The V end was cut by 6 bases, the J end by 4 bases, with 21 bases between. CDR1 DFQATT and CDR2 SNEGSKA come from the germline V gene (reference sequence). The length of the CDR3 is 15 residues. CDR3 protein: CSAPRVGGGGTEAFF. In nucleotides, the CDR3 is TGCAGTGCCCCTAGAGTAGGAGGGGGAGGCACTGAAGCTTTCTTT.

This clonotype has a handful of counts. The rearrangement uses TRBV6-4 and TRBJ2-1; D remains unclear. The CDR3 consists of 14 residues. The germline V and J ends were trimmed by 4 bases and 10 bases, with 17 bases remaining between them. The germline V gene encodes CDR1 MRHNA and CDR2 SNTAGT. The CDR3 nucleotides are TGTGCCAGCAGTGTAGGAACGAGTGTGGGGGAGCAGTTCTTC. Translated, it gives CASSVGTSVGEQFF.

This chain joins TRBV2 and TRBJ2-3; 8 bases are shared with TRBD1. The CDR3 extends over 15 amino acids. Germline V gives CDR1 SNHLY, CDR2 FYNNEI. J was trimmed by 1 base and V by 4 bases; bases with no gene match: 4. The DNA of the CDR3 is TGTGCCAGCAGTGGGACAGGGACCCGCACAGATACGCAGTATTTT. This encodes CASSGTGTRTDTQYF.

This clonotype was counted only a few times. CDR3 coding DNA: TGTGCCAGCAGCTTAGGCAGGGGGCAAGTCTATGGCTACACCTTC. It yields the protein CASSLGRGQVYGYTF. V and J are TRBV7-2 and TRBJ1-2; TRBD1 matches at 8 bases. The junction had 5 bases not matched to a gene; V was cut back by 1 base and J by 4 bases. The CDR3 has 15 amino acids. Germline V gene data show CDR1 as SGHTA and CDR2 as FQGNSA.

The rearrangement uses TRBV20-1 and TRBJ2-1; D may be TRBD2 (5 bases). Germline-derived CDR1 and CDR2 are DFQATT and SNEGSKA (reference sequence). The CDR3 sequence is 13 residues long. V was pared by 5 bases and J by 6 bases, with 14 bases between. CDR3: CSAGGEGSNEQFF. The CDR3 DNA follows: TGCAGTGCTGGAGGAGAGGGTTCCAATGAGCAGTTCTTC.

Ten or more counts support this clonotype. The chain recombines TRBV5-1 with TRBJ2-2; D might be TRBD2 (6 bases). This CDR3 spans 15 amino acids. With 0 bases removed from V and 5 bases from J, the gap between germline ends came to 11 bases. The germline gives CDR1 SGHRS, CDR2 YFSETQ. In DNA form, the CDR3 reads TGCGCCAGCAGCTTGGAACTAGCCTCTACCGGGGAGCTGTTTTTT. Amino acids: CASSLELASTGELFF.

This clonotype was detected a few times. The rearrangement uses TRBV5-1 and TRBJ2-1; 12 bases map to TRBD2. The CDR3 is 17 amino acids. Germline assignment: CDR1 SGHRS and CDR2 YFSETQ. Unmatched junction bases numbered 7, after V lost 0 bases and J lost 6 bases. The CDR3 region is CASSLAGLAGQLNEQFF. The CDR3 nucleotides are TGCGCCAGCAGCTTGGCCGGACTAGCGGGGCAACTCAATGAGCAGTTCTTC.

This clonotype was counted only a few times. The chain links TRBV4-1 to TRBJ2-2; tentative D call: TRBD1 (5 bases). V was clipped by 3 bases and J by 7 bases, with 15 bases between them. The CDR3 runs 15 residues. The V gene's germline CDR1 is MGHRA and CDR2 YSYEKL. The CDR3, as DNA: TGCGCCAGCAGCCAGGGAAGGGGAAAAGGCGGGGAGCTGTTTTTT. It codes for CASSQGRGKGGELFF.

This chain joins TRBV4-2 and TRBJ2-3, with TRBD2 identical over 7 bases. Germline V gene sequence: CDR1 LGHNA, CDR2 YNFKEQ. The V gene end was trimmed by 0 bases and the J gene end by 10 bases; junction bases not matched to a gene: 10. The CDR3 is 15 amino acids. This chain's CDR3 is CASSQDSGWESAQYF. In DNA, the CDR3 is TGTGCCAGCAGCCAAGATAGCGGGTGGGAGTCGGCGCAGTATTTT.

This clonotype has a handful of counts. The chain links TRBV6-6 to TRBJ2-2, with no clear D. Germline CDR1 is MNHNY and CDR2 is SVGAGI (reference sequence). This CDR3 contains 15 residues. V shed 7 bases and J shed 0 bases, with 12 bases lying between them. CDR3 sequence reads: CASTTWAANTGELFF. For the CDR3, the DNA is TGTGCCAGCACGACCTGGGCGGCGAACACCGGGGAGCTGTTTTTT.

The chain links TRBV19 to TRBJ1-1; no clear D gene. CDR3 length: 15 amino acids. Trimming took 5 bases from V and 0 from J, leaving 13 bases between them. Looked up from germline, CDR1 is LNHDA and CDR2 is SQIVND (reference sequence). The CDR3 nucleotides read TGTGCCAGTAGTGCCCCAGAGGAACTGAACACTGAAGCTTTCTTT. This gives the protein CASSAPEELNTEAFF.

This clonotype was observed a few times. The chain combines TRBV3-1 with TRBJ1-1; 7 bases align to TRBD1. V lost 8 bases and J lost 11; bases outside the gene matches: 5. The germline V gene encodes CDR1 LGHDT and CDR2 YNNKEL (reference sequence). This CDR3 region has 10 residues. DNA for the CDR3: TGTGCCAGCTCGGGACAGTGGGCTTTCTTT. It specifies CASSGQWAFF.